Following are 10 T cell receptor beta chains from one sample sequenced in a study of T cell changes during pregnancy in multiple sclerosis. Sequenced by immunoSEQ multiplex PCR; TCRdb stores in-frame clones only, minus some. This sample has 65,000 to 90,000 clones, with roughly 89% found just once. The sequences come from peripheral blood, collected in the second trimester of pregnancy. These receptors were obtained from a female donor with multiple sclerosis, enrolled in a pregnancy study.

This rearrangement joins TRBV28 to TRBJ1-4, with D perhaps TRBD1 (6 bases). Looked up from germline, CDR1 is MDHEN and CDR2 is SYDVKM. V lost 5 bases, J lost 8 bases, and 18 bases lay in between. CDR3 size: 15 residues. This CDR3 reads CASSLPGAGEEKLFF. Written as DNA, the CDR3 is TGTGCCAGCAGTCTACCCGGGGCAGGGGAGGAAAAACTGTTTTTT.

This clone showed up just once. The J gene is TRBJ2-2, the V gene TRBV5-6; TRBD2 matches 8 bases. From germline, CDR1 is SGHDT and CDR2 YYEEEE. V shed 0 bases and J 0 bases; nucleotides not matched to a gene: 10. CDR3 length equals 19 residues. In nucleotides, the CDR3 is TGTGCCAGCAGCTTGGTTCCTAGCGGGCCCTTCGCGAACACCGGGGAGCTGTTTTTT. Residues: CASSLVPSGPFANTGELFF.

The chain links TRBV5-6 to TRBJ2-5; D perhaps matches TRBD1 (6 bases). From germline, CDR1 is SGHDT and CDR2 YYEEEE. Trimming took off 0 bases at V and 0 bases at J, with 12 bases between the two ends. The CDR3 spans 16 residues. The CDR3 spells CASSLAGQGYQETQYF. The CDR3 DNA follows: TGTGCCAGCAGCTTGGCCGGGCAGGGGTACCAAGAGACCCAGTACTTC.

This sequence joins TRBV19 and TRBJ2-7; TRBD2 is a possible D gene (6 bases). Germline loops: CDR1 LNHDA, CDR2 SQIVND (reference sequence). The ends were cut back, 4 bases at V and 12 bases at J, with 16 bases in the middle. The CDR3 is 12 residues long. The DNA for the CDR3 is TGTGCCAGTAGTACTCCCTACGGGGAGGCGTACTTC. Protein sequence: CASSTPYGEAYF.

J is TRBJ1-6 and V is TRBV6-5; 7 bases align to TRBD1. CDR1 MNHEY and CDR2 SVGAGI come from the germline V gene. The V segment lost 6 bases and the J segment 6 bases; nucleotides outside the gene matches: 2. This CDR3 spans 13 amino acids. The CDR3 region has the DNA TGTGCCAGCAGAAGACAGGGTAATTCACCCCTCCACTTT. Translated: CASRRQGNSPLHF.

The rearrangement joins TRBV2 to TRBJ2-2, with 10 bases that match TRBD2. The CDR3 spans 15 residues. Unmatched junction bases numbered 3, after V lost 6 bases and J lost 2 bases. CDR1 and CDR2 from the germline V gene are SNHLY and FYNNEI. The CDR3 loop reads CASSLAGANTGELFF. The CDR3 DNA is TGTGCCAGCAGCCTAGCGGGAGCAAACACCGGGGAGCTGTTTTTT.

The chain couples TRBV5-1 to TRBJ1-1; 11 bases agree with TRBD1. Trimming cost V 0 bases and J 3 bases; bases outside gene matches: 4. Germline lookup yields CDR1 SGHRS and CDR2 YFSETQ. The CDR3 runs 16 residues. Written as DNA, the CDR3 is TGCGCCAGCAGCTTGGTAGGACAGGGGGCGCACACTGAAGCTTTCTTT. Translation gives CASSLVGQGAHTEAFF. The variable domain in full, completed from reference TRBV5-1 and TRBJ1-1, reads KAGVTQTPRYLIKTRGQQVTLSCSPISGHRSVSWYQQTPGQGLQFLFEYFSETQRNKGNFPGRFSGRQFSNSRSEMNVSTLELGDSALYLCASSLVGQGAHTEAFFGQGTRLTVV.

The J gene is TRBJ2-5, the V gene TRBV5-1; no definite D call. CDR3 length: 15 amino acids. V was cut by 2 bases and J by 6 bases, with 17 bases left in between. Germline V lookup: CDR1 SGHRS, CDR2 YFSETQ. CDR3 region: CASSLKDAGAKTQYF. In nucleotides, the CDR3 is TGCGCCAGCAGCTTAAAGGATGCAGGCGCCAAGACCCAGTACTTC.

V usage is TRBV5-1 and J usage is TRBJ2-1, with 10 bases matching TRBD2. The CDR3 is 18 amino acids. With 0 bases clipped from V and 8 bases from J, the junction kept 14 bases outside the gene matches. Germline V gene sequence: CDR1 SGHRS, CDR2 YFSETQ. The CDR3 is CASSLDPQRGGLFYEQFF. CDR3 DNA sequence: TGCGCCAGCAGCTTGGATCCTCAGCGGGGGGGCCTCTTCTATGAGCAGTTCTTC.

The chain employs TRBV4-3 and TRBJ1-5; D may be TRBD1 (5 bases). Germline-derived CDR1 and CDR2 are LGHNA and YSLEER. V dropped 3 bases and J dropped 0 bases, with 21 bases sitting between them. The CDR3 loop spans 19 amino acids. The CDR3 sequence: CASSQCGAILLYSNQPQHF. As DNA, the CDR3 is TGCGCCAGCAGCCAGTGCGGGGCGATCCTACTTTATAGCAATCAGCCCCAGCATTTT.